What follows are 27 T cell receptor beta chains derived from one specimen sequenced in a study of blood T cell repertoires in COVID-19. Method: immunoSEQ multiplex PCR; TCRdb's copy keeps in-frame clones and lacks some. The table shows over 120,000 clones, with over 65% occurring only once. The source material was peripheral blood. These receptors were obtained from a human donor in a cohort sampled during active COVID-19.

The chain has TRBV7-8 and TRBJ2-7; TRBD1 matches at 8 bases. Per germline, CDR1 SGHVS and CDR2 FQNEAQ. The V and J ends lost 5 bases and 0 bases, in that order; junction bases with no gene match: 0. This CDR3 has 13 amino acids. In nucleotides, the CDR3 is TGTGCCAGCAGCGGACAGGGCTCCTACGAGCAGTACGTC. Protein sequence: CASSGQGSYEQYV.

V is TRBV28 and J is TRBJ1-1; a possible D gene is TRBD1 (6 bases). Germline V lookup: CDR1 MDHEN, CDR2 SYDVKM. The V and J ends lost 5 bases and 10 bases respectively, with 23 bases between them. This CDR3 contains 15 residues. Written as DNA, the CDR3 is TGTGCCAGCAGTCAAAGAGCGGGGGGCCAGAGGACAGCTTTCTTT. Translation gives CASSQRAGGQRTAFF.

In this sample, this clone turned up once. This chain uses TRBV3-1 (or the pseudogene TRBV3-2) with TRBJ2-2; 8 bases map to TRBD1. Trimming at V came to 1 base and at J to 6 bases, leaving 7 bases not matched to a gene. Germline V gene sequence: CDR1 LGHDT, CDR2 YNNKEL (reference sequence). The CDR3 consists of 16 residues. The CDR3 nucleotides are TGTGCCAGCAGCCAAGGACAGGGGCCACTCTCCGGGGAGCTGTTTTTT. It is translated as CASSQGQGPLSGELFF.

The rearrangement joins TRBV9 to TRBJ2-3; 11 positions agree with TRBD2. From germline, CDR1 is SGDLS and CDR2 YYNGEE. The V segment lost 2 bases and the J segment 4 bases; nucleotides outside the gene matches: 3. The length of the CDR3 is 15 residues. The CDR3 sequence is CASSVELAGADTQYF. Written as DNA, the CDR3 is TGTGCCAGCAGCGTTGAACTAGCGGGAGCAGATACGCAGTATTTT.

V gene TRBV5-4 combines with J gene TRBJ1-2; tentative D call: TRBD1 (5 bases). The CDR3 runs to 13 residues. Trimming took 2 bases from V and 7 from J, leaving 12 bases between them. The germline gives CDR1 SGHNT, CDR2 YYREEE (reference sequence). This CDR3 is CASSFGGKAGYTF. The CDR3 bases are TGTGCCAGCAGCTTTGGGGGGAAGGCTGGCTACACCTTC.

This chain links TRBV3-1 (or the pseudogene TRBV3-2) with TRBJ2-5; D is ambiguous. From germline, CDR1 is LGHDT and CDR2 YNNKEL (reference sequence). Trimming left V 4 bases short and J 2 bases short, with 14 bases between. CDR3 size: 15 residues. CDR3 DNA sequence: TGTGCCAGCAGCCCGCCGAGCCCCCTTCAAGAGACCCAGTACTTC. This translates into CASSPPSPLQETQYF.

The gene calls are TRBV11-2 and TRBJ1-3; 10 nucleotides line up with TRBD1. Germline loops: CDR1 SGHAT, CDR2 FQNNGV. The CDR3 consists of 16 residues. With V trimmed by 5 bases and J by 2 bases, 6 bases remained unmatched. The CDR3 sequence is CASSRDRGIAGNTIYF. In nucleotides, the CDR3 is TGTGCCAGCAGCCGGGACAGGGGTATTGCTGGAAACACCATATATTTT. Full variable domain (rest looked up from reference TRBV11-2 and TRBJ1-3): EAGVAQSPRYKIIEKRQSVAFWCNPISGHATLYWYQQILGQGPKLLIQFQNNGVVDDSQLPKDRFSAERLKGVDSTLKIQPAKLEDSAVYLCASSRDRGIAGNTIYFGEGSWLTVV.

V and J are TRBV29-1 and TRBJ1-1; 7 positions match TRBD1. The CDR3 is made up of 12 amino acids. V trimming: 4 bases; J trimming: 4 bases; junction bases outside the gene matches: 3. Germline CDR1 reads SQVTM; CDR2 reads ANQGSEA. The CDR3 sequence: CSVAAGGTEAFF. The DNA for the CDR3 is TGCAGCGTTGCGGCAGGGGGCACTGAAGCTTTCTTT. Full variable domain (remainder filled in from reference TRBV29-1 and TRBJ1-1): SAVISQKPSRDICQRGTSLTIQCQVDSQVTMMFWYRQQPGQSLTLIATANQGSEATYESGFVIDKFPISRPNLTFSTLTVSNMSPEDSSIYLCSVAAGGTEAFFGQGTRLTVV.

This clone has a single count. The rearrangement uses TRBV10-3 and TRBJ1-1; D possibly corresponds to TRBD1 (5 bases). Germline assignment: CDR1 ENHRY and CDR2 SYGVKD. This CDR3 is built from 15 residues. Trimming left V 3 bases short and J 0 bases short, with 11 bases between. In DNA, the CDR3 is TGTGCCATCAGTGAAACCCAGGGCGTGAACACTGAAGCTTTCTTT. Protein product: CAISETQGVNTEAFF.

The genes are TRBV7-3 and TRBJ2-2, with 10 bases identical to TRBD2. Germline V gene data show CDR1 as SGHTA and CDR2 as FQGTGA. V lost 0 bases, J lost 4 bases, and 2 bases stayed unmatched. CDR3 length: 16 amino acids. The CDR3 DNA follows: TGTGCCAGCAGCTTAACGCCTAGCGGGAGCACCGGGGAGCTGTTTTTT. Protein product: CASSLTPSGSTGELFF.

The chain combines TRBV19 with TRBJ1-4; D is ambiguous. V lost 1 base to trimming and J lost 8 bases, with 11 bases between them. Germline-derived CDR1 and CDR2 are LNHDA and SQIVND (reference sequence). The CDR3 is 14 residues long. This CDR3 reads CASSIGGKEEKLFF. The DNA of the CDR3 is TGTGCCAGTAGTATAGGAGGGAAAGAGGAAAAACTGTTTTTT.

The V and J genes are TRBV7-8 and TRBJ1-1; D is perhaps TRBD1 (6 bases). The germline V gene has CDR1 SGHVS and CDR2 FQNEAQ. The CDR3 loop spans 15 amino acids. V lost 5 bases to trimming and J lost 4 bases, with 17 bases between them. The CDR3 reads CASSGRTALGTEAFF. CDR3 DNA sequence: TGTGCCAGCAGCGGGCGGACAGCCCTAGGCACTGAAGCTTTCTTT.

The chain couples TRBV11-2 to TRBJ2-3; TRBD2 matches at 7 bases. V was pared by 1 base and J by 0 bases, with 7 bases of the junction left unmatched. The CDR3 is made up of 17 amino acids. The V gene's germline CDR1 is SGHAT and CDR2 FQNNGV. The DNA for the CDR3 is TGTGCCAGCAGCTTAGGCATCCTAGCGGAGAGCACAGATACGCAGTATTTT. Its protein product is CASSLGILAESTDTQYF.

This clone was seen just once. The chain employs TRBV28 and TRBJ2-3; 11 bases match TRBD2. The V gene's germline CDR1 is MDHEN and CDR2 SYDVKM. There are 16 residues in the CDR3. The V and J ends lost 6 bases and 0 bases, in that order; junction bases with no gene match: 5. CDR3 loop: CASSPGLAVSTDTQYF. CDR3 sequence (DNA): TGTGCCAGCAGCCCGGGACTAGCGGTTAGCACAGATACGCAGTATTTT.

The chain recombines TRBV14 with TRBJ2-2, with D possibly TRBD2 on 6 matching bases. This CDR3 is 17 amino acids long. Trimming left V 1 base short and J 1 base short, with 13 bases between. Germline loops: CDR1 SGHDN, CDR2 FVKESK. Here the CDR3 reads CASSQVNPGVNTGELFF. CDR3 coding DNA: TGTGCCAGCAGCCAAGTGAATCCGGGAGTGAACACCGGGGAGCTGTTTTTT.

In this sample, this clone turned up a few times. The J gene is TRBJ2-2, the V gene TRBV9, with D perhaps TRBD2 (7 bases). The CDR3 is made up of 15 amino acids. Per germline, CDR1 SGDLS and CDR2 YYNGEE. V was cut by 4 bases and J by 4 bases, with 14 bases left in between. CDR3 residues: CASSNGGRGTGELFF. The CDR3 DNA sequence: TGTGCCAGCAGCAACGGGGGGCGGGGCACCGGGGAGCTGTTTTTT.

The V gene is TRBV27, the J gene TRBJ2-3; D is perhaps TRBD2 (7 bases). The CDR3 has 16 amino acids. Germline V gene data show CDR1 as MNHEY and CDR2 as SMNVEV (reference sequence). Deletions cut 7 bases from V and 1 base from J, with 18 bases between. CDR3 loop: CASKNWGGAGTDTQYF. The CDR3 DNA is TGTGCCAGCAAAAACTGGGGGGGCGCCGGCACAGATACGCAGTATTTT.

The J gene is TRBJ2-1, the V gene TRBV5-6, with 7 nucleotides matching TRBD1. CDR3 length: 14 amino acids. The V gene end was trimmed by 5 bases and the J gene end by 1 base; junction bases not matched to a gene: 3. Germline CDR1 SGHDT, CDR2 YYEEEE. The CDR3 DNA reads TGTGCCAGCAGGCAACAGGGGTCCTACAATGAGCAGTTCTTC. Its translation: CASRQQGSYNEQFF.

This chain uses TRBV11-1 with TRBJ1-1, with 8 bases fitting TRBD1. The CDR3 is 14 residues long. V trimming: 1 base; J trimming: 3 bases; junction bases outside the gene matches: 1. Germline lookup yields CDR1 SGHAT and CDR2 FQDESV (reference sequence). CDR3 protein: CASSLEQGDTEAFF. In DNA form, the CDR3 reads TGTGCCAGCAGCTTAGAACAGGGGGACACTGAAGCTTTCTTT. Full variable domain (outside the CDR3, taken from reference TRBV11-1 and TRBJ1-1): EAEVAQSPRYKITEKSQAVAFWCDPISGHATLYWYRQILGQGPELLVQFQDESVVDDSQLPKDRFSAERLKGVDSTLKIQPAELGDSAMYLCASSLEQGDTEAFFGQGTRLTVV.

This clone was found a few times. Here the CDR3 DNA reads TGTGCCAGCAGCCAGGAGGGACGTCGGACTGAAGCTTTCTTT. Protein product: CASSQEGRRTEAFF. The chain combines TRBV3-1 (or the pseudogene TRBV3-2) with TRBJ1-1, with D tentatively TRBD1 (5 bases). Germline CDR1 LGHDT, CDR2 YNNKEL (reference sequence). Trimming removed 3 bases at V and 5 bases at J, with 13 bases between. CDR3 length equals 14 residues.

This chain uses TRBV5-1 with TRBJ1-1; TRBD1 might be the D (6 bases). The V gene lost 4 bases and the J gene lost 5 bases, with 18 bases spanning the gap. Germline CDR1 is SGHRS and CDR2 is YFSETQ. The CDR3 covers 15 residues. In DNA, the CDR3 is TGCGCCAGCAGCCGAGAACAGGGAATCGAGACTGAAGCTTTCTTT. Its translation: CASSREQGIETEAFF.

The chain joins TRBV4-1 to TRBJ2-5; tentative D call: TRBD2 (6 bases). CDR3 length equals 14 residues. V was pared by 5 bases and J by 2 bases, with 12 bases between. CDR1 and CDR2 from the germline V gene are MGHRA and YSYEKL. For the CDR3, the DNA is TGCGCCAGCAGCATAGCGGTGTCTCAAGAGACCCAGTACTTC. Protein sequence: CASSIAVSQETQYF.

This chain links TRBV4-2 with TRBJ2-5, with 8 bases lining up with TRBD2. V was pared by 0 bases and J by 8 bases, with 5 bases of the junction left unmatched. Germline CDR1 and CDR2: LGHNA and YNFKEQ. The CDR3 has 14 amino acids. The CDR3 DNA reads as TGTGCCAGCAGCCAAGAGAAGGCGGGGGGAACCCAGTACTTC. Protein sequence: CASSQEKAGGTQYF.

This clone was recorded a few times. The chain couples TRBV3-1 (or the pseudogene TRBV3-2) to TRBJ2-5; 9 positions match TRBD2. The CDR3 is 14 amino acids. With V trimmed by 6 bases and J by 4 bases, 6 bases remained unmatched. CDR1 and CDR2 from the germline V gene are LGHDT and YNNKEL (reference sequence). The CDR3 sequence is CASRLGLARETQYF. The CDR3, as DNA: TGTGCCAGCAGACTGGGACTAGCAAGAGAGACCCAGTACTTC.

The genes are TRBV6-5 and TRBJ2-2; possible D gene TRBD2, 6 bases. The ends were cut back, 3 bases at V and 5 bases at J, with 7 bases in the middle. The CDR3 totals 13 residues. Germline V gene lookup returns CDR1 MNHEY and CDR2 SVGAGI. The CDR3 DNA reads as TGTGCCAGCAGTTATGCGGGAACCGGGGAGCTGTTTTTT. Encoded protein: CASSYAGTGELFF.

The chain carries TRBV28 and TRBJ1-4; 7 positions match TRBD1. Per germline, CDR1 MDHEN and CDR2 SYDVKM. The CDR3 is made up of 16 amino acids. Trimming removed 6 bases from V and 2 bases from J; junction bases left unmatched: 9. For the CDR3, the DNA is TGTGCCAGCAGCTCCCTTCAGGGGGGCACTAATGAAAAACTGTTTTTT. Translated, it gives CASSSLQGGTNEKLFF.

This chain uses TRBV7-9 with TRBJ1-5; D gene ambiguous. The CDR3 runs to 15 residues. Germline CDR1 SEHNR, CDR2 FQNEAQ (reference sequence). The V and J ends lost 3 bases and 0 bases respectively, with 9 bases between them. The CDR3 is CASSFGSDSNQPQHF. The CDR3 DNA follows: TGTGCCAGCAGCTTCGGCAGCGATAGCAATCAGCCCCAGCATTTT. The entire variable domain, with the rest obtained from reference TRBV7-9 and TRBJ1-5, is as follows: DTGVSQNPRHKITKRGQNVTFRCDPISEHNRLYWYRQTLGQGPEFLTYFQNEAQLEKSRLLSDRFSAERPKGSFSTLEIQRTEQGDSAMYLCASSFGSDSNQPQHFGDGTRLSIL.